This T cell receptor beta chain is from a study of neurological immune-mediated disorders. Overall study results and limits: Private repertoires in all groups were suggested, as expanded clones shared no CDR3 amino acid sequences across subjects.

As for the cDNA, it was generated by 5'RACE with 10-nucleotide random UMIs. TCRdb passed the 5' RACE reads through MiXCR, listing each CDR3 protein once. The sample gives around 30,000 distinct CDR3 sequences, 4% of which show up once; around 25% is in the top ten. The CDR3 loop spans 18 amino acids. V gave up 5 bases and J gave up 0 bases, with 20 bases separating them. This clonotype was picked up many times. The antigen remains undetermined. Libraries from sorted cells each used about 990,000 CD4+ or CD8+ T cells. The chain couples TRBV12-3 or TRBV12-4 to TRBJ1-5; no reliable D call. The specimen sequenced was CD4+ T cells from blood. This clonotype was sampled from a woman in her forties in good health. This CDR3 is CASSREPGLGSSNQPQHF. CDR3 DNA: TGTGCCAGCAGTCGAGAACCCGGCTTGGGCTCTAGCAATCAGCCCCAGCATTTT.